Below, 25 T cell receptor beta chains from the same sample are listed, as sequenced in a study of shared clonotypes between healthy human individuals. The protocol was immunoSEQ multiplex PCR, while the TCRdb copy is restricted to in-frame clones and leaves out a portion. The profile covers around 1.6 million clones, with approximately 98% appearing a single time and roughly 0.4% taken by the ten largest. Sequencing was done on a sample of naive CD4+ T cells sorted from blood. Subset specified: CD45RA+ positively selected. Receptor source: a man aged 25-45 years in good health.

V usage is TRBV7-8 and J usage is TRBJ2-3, with TRBD1 matching 8 bases. The germline V gene encodes CDR1 SGHVS and CDR2 FQNEAQ. Losses at the gene ends were 5 bases for V and 9 bases for J; bases not matched to a gene: 4. The CDR3 runs 12 residues. As DNA, the CDR3 is TGTGCCAGCAGCCCCAACAGGGGGACGCAGTATTTT. The encoded protein is CASSPNRGTQYF. Using reference TRBV7-8 and TRBJ2-3 for the parts outside the CDR3, the full variable domain is GAGVSQSPRYKVAKRGQDVALRCDPISGHVSLFWYQQALGQGPEFLTYFQNEAQLDKSGLPSDRFFAERPEGSVSTLKIQRTQQEDSAVYLCASSPNRGTQYFGPGTRLTVL.

This chain joins TRBV11-3 and TRBJ2-3; 9 bases align to TRBD2. Losses at the gene ends were 5 bases for V and 3 bases for J; bases not matched to a gene: 15. The CDR3 sequence is 18 residues long. Per the germline V gene, CDR1 is SGHNT and CDR2 is YENEEA. CDR3 bases: TGTGCCAGCAGCCCCATAGCGGGAGAACAGGATCGAACAGATACGCAGTATTTT. Its protein is CASSPIAGEQDRTDTQYF.

Points on this clone: Other DNA sequences of this sample code for an identical CDR3. The chain uses TRBV5-1 and TRBJ2-3; tentatively, D is TRBD2 (6 bases). V lost 0 bases, J lost 3 bases, and 8 bases lay in between. The germline gives CDR1 SGHRS, CDR2 YFSETQ. CDR3 size: 14 residues. The CDR3 DNA is TGCGCCAGCAGCTTGGGACTAGGAACAGATACGCAGTATTTT. Translating it yields CASSLGLGTDTQYF.

J is TRBJ1-1 and V is TRBV6-1, with 8 bases fitting TRBD1. The CDR3 consists of 15 residues. V gave up 4 bases and J gave up 3 bases; unmatched junction bases: 7. Germline V lookup: CDR1 MNHNS, CDR2 SASEGT. The CDR3 bases are TGTGCCAGCAGTGCCAGGACAGGGACTTACACTGAAGCTTTCTTT. Translating gives CASSARTGTYTEAFF.

The chain carries TRBV11-2 and TRBJ1-1; D ambiguous. V lost 0 bases, J lost 0 bases, and 17 bases lay in between. From germline, CDR1 is SGHAT and CDR2 FQNNGV. The CDR3 spans 18 residues. The CDR3 protein is CASSLDQKPWRLNTEAFF. In nucleotides, the CDR3 is TGTGCCAGCAGCTTAGACCAGAAACCCTGGCGGCTGAACACTGAAGCTTTCTTT. Full variable domain (missing parts from reference TRBV11-2 and TRBJ1-1): EAGVAQSPRYKIIEKRQSVAFWCNPISGHATLYWYQQILGQGPKLLIQFQNNGVVDDSQLPKDRFSAERLKGVDSTLKIQPAKLEDSAVYLCASSLDQKPWRLNTEAFFGQGTRLTVV.

Worth noting for this clone: At the DNA level, this CDR3 is encoded by other sequences in the same sample as well. This chain uses TRBV6-1 with TRBJ2-7, with D perhaps matching TRBD2 (6 bases). V was cut by 3 bases and J by 2 bases, with 8 bases left in between. CDR3 length: 13 amino acids. CDR1 and CDR2 from the germline V gene are MNHNS and SASEGT. The CDR3 sequence: CASSERGPYEQYF. DNA of the CDR3: TGTGCCAGCAGTGAGCGGGGTCCCTACGAGCAGTACTTC.

The CDR3 DNA is TGCGCCAGCAGCTTGGTCTCGGGTTCTACCTACGAGCAGTACTTC. This codes for CASSLVSGSTYEQYF. The J gene is TRBJ2-7, the V gene TRBV5-1, with D uncertain. Trimming shortened V by 0 bases and J by 2 bases, and 12 bases separated the two germline ends. This CDR3 is 15 amino acids long. The germline gives CDR1 SGHRS, CDR2 YFSETQ.

This clone was detected only once. V and J are TRBV7-9 and TRBJ2-7; TRBD1 agrees at 10 bases. Germline CDR1 and CDR2: SEHNR and FQNEAQ (reference sequence). This CDR3 has 15 amino acids. The J segment lost 2 bases and the V segment lost 9 bases, leaving 10 bases of the junction unmatched. For the CDR3, the DNA is TGTGCCAGTTCGGACCGGGACAGGGGTCCCTACGAGCAGTACTTC. Translated: CASSDRDRGPYEQYF.

On this clone: The same CDR3 also results from other DNA sequences found in this sample. The V and J genes are TRBV18 and TRBJ2-3; tentatively, D is TRBD2 (5 bases). Germline V gene lookup returns CDR1 KGHSH and CDR2 LQKENI. Trimming left V 0 bases short and J 1 base short, with 8 bases between. The CDR3 has 15 amino acids. The CDR3: CASSPPSGGTDTQYF. The CDR3 nucleotides are TGTGCCAGCTCACCACCGTCCGGGGGCACAGATACGCAGTATTTT.

The V and J genes are TRBV4-1 and TRBJ1-4; TRBD1 aligns across 9 bases. Germline loops: CDR1 MGHRA, CDR2 YSYEKL. V shed 1 base, J shed 7 bases, and the junction held 4 bases outside the gene matches. The CDR3 runs to 15 residues. The CDR3 region is CASSQGDRDIEKLFF. CDR3 nucleotide sequence: TGCGCCAGCAGCCAAGGGGACAGGGACATTGAAAAACTGTTTTTT.

The chain joins TRBV2 to TRBJ2-2; a weak D match, TRBD1 (5 bases). V dropped 6 bases and J dropped 6 bases, with 5 bases sitting between them. In germline, CDR1 is SNHLY, CDR2 FYNNEI. The CDR3 consists of 11 residues. For the CDR3, the DNA is TGTGCCAGCAGAGGGGCCGGGGAGCTGTTTTTT. It specifies CASRGAGELFF.

The rearrangement links TRBV6-6 to TRBJ1-3; TRBD1 aligns across 10 bases. The V segment lost 9 bases and the J segment 1 base; nucleotides outside the gene matches: 6. CDR1 is MNHNY, CDR2 SVGAGI, per germline (reference sequence). This CDR3 spans 15 amino acids. CDR3 region: CASSRQGASGNTIYF. The CDR3 coding sequence is TGTGCCAGTTCCCGACAGGGGGCGTCTGGAAACACCATATATTTT.

The V call is TRBV5-8, the J call TRBJ2-5; D is possibly TRBD1 or TRBD2 (5 bases each). The germline CDR1 and CDR2 sequences are SGHTS and YDEGEE. CDR3 length: 13 amino acids. Trimming took 5 bases from V and 2 from J, leaving 10 bases between them. CDR3 coding DNA: TGTGCCAGCAGTTCGGGACGGCAAGAGACCCAGTACTTC. Translating gives CASSSGRQETQYF.

The genes are TRBV9 and TRBJ1-5, with 7 bases aligning to TRBD1. With 4 bases clipped from V and 5 bases from J, the junction kept 3 bases outside the gene matches. Germline V gene sequence: CDR1 SGDLS, CDR2 YYNGEE. This CDR3 spans 13 amino acids. The CDR3 bases are TGTGCCAGCAGCCGGGACAGCCATCAGCCCCAGCATTTT. The encoded protein is CASSRDSHQPQHF. Variable domain in full (rest from reference TRBV9 and TRBJ1-5): DSGVTQTPKHLITATGQRVTLRCSPRSGDLSVYWYQQSLDQGLQFLIQYYNGEERAKGNILERFSAQQFPDLHSELNLSSLELGDSALYFCASSRDSHQPQHFGDGTRLSIL.

This chain links TRBV27 with TRBJ2-3; 7 bases agree with TRBD1. Germline V CDR1 and CDR2: MNHEY, SMNVEV (reference sequence). CDR3 length: 13 amino acids. Unmatched junction bases numbered 8, after V lost 8 bases and J lost 6 bases. The CDR3 sequence is CASGHRGEDTQYF. The CDR3 DNA reads as TGTGCCAGCGGCCACAGGGGTGAGGATACGCAGTATTTT.

J is TRBJ2-1 and V is TRBV6-6; the D gene could be TRBD1 or TRBD2 (6 bases each). This CDR3 has 14 amino acids. V lost 1 base to trimming and J lost 9 bases, with 13 bases between them. Germline loops: CDR1 MNHNY, CDR2 SVGAGI (reference sequence). The CDR3 spells CASSYFGRGGEQFF. In nucleotides, the CDR3 is TGTGCCAGCAGTTACTTCGGCAGGGGAGGTGAGCAGTTCTTC.

This chain joins TRBV5-1 and TRBJ1-1; a possible D gene is TRBD1 (6 bases). V was clipped by 4 bases and J by 5 bases, with 24 bases between them. The CDR3 contains 17 residues. In germline, CDR1 is SGHRS, CDR2 YFSETQ. CDR3 sequence: CASSLQTSGQIPTEAFF. The CDR3 region has the DNA TGCGCCAGCAGCCTACAAACTAGCGGACAGATTCCGACTGAAGCTTTCTTT.

V is TRBV6-6 and J is TRBJ2-5; D is ambiguous. V was clipped by 6 bases and J by 5 bases, with 19 bases between them. The germline V gene has CDR1 MNHNY and CDR2 SVGAGI (reference sequence). The CDR3 contains 15 residues. The CDR3 nucleotides read TGTGCCAGCAGGGGATTAGGACGCCCTCGGGAGACCCAGTACTTC. It is translated as CASRGLGRPRETQYF.

This chain links TRBV7-2 with TRBJ1-1; TRBD1 is a possible D gene (5 bases). The V end lost 8 bases, the J end lost 4 bases, and 14 bases lay between the germline ends. The V gene's germline CDR1 is SGHTA and CDR2 FQGNSA. This CDR3 is built from 13 residues. The CDR3 DNA sequence: TGTGCCAGCTCGGGGGGTGCGGGCACTGAAGCTTTCTTT. Translating it yields CASSGGAGTEAFF.

The V gene is TRBV5-1, the J gene TRBJ2-5; 7 bases match TRBD1. The CDR3 covers 14 residues. Looked up from germline, CDR1 is SGHRS and CDR2 is YFSETQ. V was clipped by 3 bases and J by 5 bases; unmatched bases: 7. The CDR3 spells CASSWGTDLETQYF. CDR3 nucleotide sequence: TGCGCCAGCAGCTGGGGGACAGACCTGGAGACCCAGTACTTC.

The CDR3 loop is CASSFGGANTDTQYF. The CDR3 coding sequence is TGCGCCAGCAGCTTCGGCGGAGCAAACACAGATACGCAGTATTTT. The V call is TRBV5-1, the J call TRBJ2-3; no clear D. Germline assignment: CDR1 SGHRS and CDR2 YFSETQ. The CDR3 is 15 amino acids. The V end was cut by 2 bases, the J end by 2 bases, with 12 bases between.

This chain uses TRBV28 with TRBJ1-4; no clear D gene. There are 10 residues in the CDR3. Trimming stripped 9 bases from V and 7 bases from J, with 6 bases between. Germline V gives CDR1 MDHEN, CDR2 SYDVKM. Here the CDR3 DNA reads TGTGCCAGTGGGGTTGAAAAACTGTTTTTT. Translating gives CASGVEKLFF.

About this clone: The same CDR3 arises from other DNA sequences in this sample as well. This chain connects TRBV20-1 to TRBJ2-7; D not certain. Germline V CDR1 and CDR2: DFQATT, SNEGSKA (reference sequence). This CDR3 is 11 amino acids long. V lost 6 bases, J lost 3 bases, and 9 bases lay in between. CDR3 amino acids: CSARPLYEQYF. For the CDR3, the DNA is TGCAGTGCCCGCCCCCTCTACGAGCAGTACTTC.

The CDR3 loop reads CASRDNNQPQHF. The CDR3 region has the DNA TGTGCCAGCAGGGACAACAATCAGCCCCAGCATTTT. The genes are TRBV2 and TRBJ1-5; D is possibly TRBD1 (5 bases). The CDR3 length is 12 residues. Deletions cut 6 bases from V and 3 bases from J, with 6 bases between. CDR1 and CDR2 (germline): SNHLY, FYNNEI.

This clone was observed a few times. The V gene is TRBV5-4, the J gene TRBJ1-2; a possible D gene is TRBD1 (5 bases). V was trimmed by 2 bases and J by 4 bases, leaving 15 bases between them. The CDR3 has 15 amino acids. Germline V gives CDR1 SGHNT, CDR2 YYREEE (reference sequence). The CDR3 nucleotides read TGTGCCAGCAGCTTCCGGGACCCGTTCGGCTATGGCTACACCTTC. Translating gives CASSFRDPFGYGYTF.